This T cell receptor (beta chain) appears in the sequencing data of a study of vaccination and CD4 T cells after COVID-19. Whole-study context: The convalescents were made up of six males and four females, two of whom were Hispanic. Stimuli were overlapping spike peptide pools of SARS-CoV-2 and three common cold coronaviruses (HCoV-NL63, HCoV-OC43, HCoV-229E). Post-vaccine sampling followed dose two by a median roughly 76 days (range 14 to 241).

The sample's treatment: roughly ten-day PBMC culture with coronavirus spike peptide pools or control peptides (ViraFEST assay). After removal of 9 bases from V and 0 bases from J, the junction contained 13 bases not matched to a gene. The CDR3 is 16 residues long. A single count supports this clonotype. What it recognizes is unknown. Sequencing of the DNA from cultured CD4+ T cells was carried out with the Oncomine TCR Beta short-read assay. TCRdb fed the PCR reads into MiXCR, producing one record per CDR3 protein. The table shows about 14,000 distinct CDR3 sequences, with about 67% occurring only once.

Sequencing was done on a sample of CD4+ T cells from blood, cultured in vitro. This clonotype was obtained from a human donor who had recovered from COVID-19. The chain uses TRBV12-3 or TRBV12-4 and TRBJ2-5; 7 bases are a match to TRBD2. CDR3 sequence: CASYHDRGGYQETQYF. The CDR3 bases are TGTGCCAGTTACCATGATCGCGGGGGATACCAAGAGACCCAGTACTTC.